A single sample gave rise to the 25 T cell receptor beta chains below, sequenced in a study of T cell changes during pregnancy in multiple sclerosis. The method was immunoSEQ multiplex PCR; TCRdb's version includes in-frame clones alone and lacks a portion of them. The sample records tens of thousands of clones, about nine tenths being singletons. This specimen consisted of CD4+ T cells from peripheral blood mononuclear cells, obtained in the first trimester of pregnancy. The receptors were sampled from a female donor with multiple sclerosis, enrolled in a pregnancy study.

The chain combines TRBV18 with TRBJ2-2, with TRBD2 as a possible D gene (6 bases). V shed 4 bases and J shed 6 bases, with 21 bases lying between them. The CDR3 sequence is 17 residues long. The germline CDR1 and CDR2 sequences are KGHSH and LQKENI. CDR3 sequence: CASSQYRPSGEAGELFF. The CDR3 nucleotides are TGTGCCAGCTCACAATACCGGCCGTCGGGGGAAGCCGGGGAGCTGTTTTTT.

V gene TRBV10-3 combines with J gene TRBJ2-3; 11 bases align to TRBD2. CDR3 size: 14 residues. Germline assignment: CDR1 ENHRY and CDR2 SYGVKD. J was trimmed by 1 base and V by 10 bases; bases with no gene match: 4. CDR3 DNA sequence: TGTGCCACCACGACTAGCGGGGGCACAGATACGCAGTATTTT. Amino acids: CATTTSGGTDTQYF.

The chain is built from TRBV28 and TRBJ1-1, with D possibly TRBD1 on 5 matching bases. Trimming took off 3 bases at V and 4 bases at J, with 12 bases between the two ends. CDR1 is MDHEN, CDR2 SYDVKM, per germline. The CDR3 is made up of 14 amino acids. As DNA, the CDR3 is TGTGCCAGCAGTTTGGGGGGTCTGGGCACTGAAGCTTTCTTT. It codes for CASSLGGLGTEAFF.

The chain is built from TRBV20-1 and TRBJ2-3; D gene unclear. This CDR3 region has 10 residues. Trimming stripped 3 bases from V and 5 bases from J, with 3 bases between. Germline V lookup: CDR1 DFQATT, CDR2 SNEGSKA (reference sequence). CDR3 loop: CSASLDTQYF. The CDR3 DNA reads TGCAGTGCTAGCCTAGATACGCAGTATTTT.

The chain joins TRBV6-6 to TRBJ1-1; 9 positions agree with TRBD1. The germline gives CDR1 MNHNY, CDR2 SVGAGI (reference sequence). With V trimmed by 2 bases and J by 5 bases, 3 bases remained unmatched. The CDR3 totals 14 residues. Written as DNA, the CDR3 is TGTGCCAGCAGTTACACAGACAGGGGGACTGAAGCTTTCTTT. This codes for CASSYTDRGTEAFF.

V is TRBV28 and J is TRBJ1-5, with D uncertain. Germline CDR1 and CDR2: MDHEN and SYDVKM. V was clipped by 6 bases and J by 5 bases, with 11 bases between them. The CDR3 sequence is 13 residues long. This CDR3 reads CASSSFLDQPQHF. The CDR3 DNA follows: TGTGCCAGCAGCAGTTTCCTCGATCAGCCCCAGCATTTT.

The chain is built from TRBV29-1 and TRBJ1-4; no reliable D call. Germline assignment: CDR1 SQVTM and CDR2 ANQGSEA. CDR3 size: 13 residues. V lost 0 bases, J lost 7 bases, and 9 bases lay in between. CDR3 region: CSVEEPRGEKLFF. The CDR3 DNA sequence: TGCAGCGTTGAAGAACCCCGGGGTGAAAAACTGTTTTTT.

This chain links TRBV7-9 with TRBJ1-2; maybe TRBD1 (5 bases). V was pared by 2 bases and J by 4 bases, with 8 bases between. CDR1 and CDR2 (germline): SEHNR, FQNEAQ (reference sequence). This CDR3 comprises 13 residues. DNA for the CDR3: TGTGCCAGCAGCTTATTGGGGGGCTATGGCTACACCTTC. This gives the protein CASSLLGGYGYTF.

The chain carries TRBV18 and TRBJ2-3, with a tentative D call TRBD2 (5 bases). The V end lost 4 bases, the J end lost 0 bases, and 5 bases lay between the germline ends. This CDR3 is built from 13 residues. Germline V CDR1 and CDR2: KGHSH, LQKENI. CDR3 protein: CASSRTSTDTQYF. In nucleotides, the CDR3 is TGTGCCAGCTCACGGACTAGCACAGATACGCAGTATTTT. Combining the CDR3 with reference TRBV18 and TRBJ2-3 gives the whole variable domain NAGVMQNPRHLVRRRGQEARLRCSPMKGHSHVYWYRQLPEEGLKFMVYLQKENIIDESGMPKERFSAEFPKEGPSILRIQQVVRGDSAAYFCASSRTSTDTQYFGPGTRLTVL.

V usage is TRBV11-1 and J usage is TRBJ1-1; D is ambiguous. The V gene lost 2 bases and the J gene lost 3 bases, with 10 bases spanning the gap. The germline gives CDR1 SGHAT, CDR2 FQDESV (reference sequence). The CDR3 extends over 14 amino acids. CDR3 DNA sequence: TGTGCCAGCAGCTTATTCTCGTATGACACTGAAGCTTTCTTT. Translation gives CASSLFSYDTEAFF. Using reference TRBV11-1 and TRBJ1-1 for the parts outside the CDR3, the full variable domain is EAEVAQSPRYKITEKSQAVAFWCDPISGHATLYWYRQILGQGPELLVQFQDESVVDDSQLPKDRFSAERLKGVDSTLKIQPAELGDSAMYLCASSLFSYDTEAFFGQGTRLTVV.

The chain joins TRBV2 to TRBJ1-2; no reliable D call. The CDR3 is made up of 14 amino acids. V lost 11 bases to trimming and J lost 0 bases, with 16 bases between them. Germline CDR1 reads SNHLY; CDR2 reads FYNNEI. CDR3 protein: CAWGGSQANYGYTF. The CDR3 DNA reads TGTGCCTGGGGAGGGAGTCAAGCTAACTATGGCTACACCTTC. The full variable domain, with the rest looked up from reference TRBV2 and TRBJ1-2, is EPEVTQTPSHQVTQMGQEVILRCVPISNHLYFYWYRQILGQKVEFLVSFYNNEISEKSEIFDDQFSVERPDGSNFTLKIRSTKLEDSAMYFCAWGGSQANYGYTFGSGTRLTVV.

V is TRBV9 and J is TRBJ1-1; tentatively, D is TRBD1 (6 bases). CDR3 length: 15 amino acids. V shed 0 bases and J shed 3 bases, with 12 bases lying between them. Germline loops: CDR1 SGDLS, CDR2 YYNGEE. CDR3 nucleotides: TGTGCCAGCAGCGTAGCCCTGGACAGAGACACTGAAGCTTTCTTT. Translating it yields CASSVALDRDTEAFF.

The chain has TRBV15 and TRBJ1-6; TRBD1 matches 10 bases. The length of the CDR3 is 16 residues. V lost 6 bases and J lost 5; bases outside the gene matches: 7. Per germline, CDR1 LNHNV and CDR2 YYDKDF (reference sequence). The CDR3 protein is CATRGPTGGNNSPLHF. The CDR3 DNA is TGTGCCACCAGGGGGCCGACAGGGGGCAATAATTCACCCCTCCACTTT.

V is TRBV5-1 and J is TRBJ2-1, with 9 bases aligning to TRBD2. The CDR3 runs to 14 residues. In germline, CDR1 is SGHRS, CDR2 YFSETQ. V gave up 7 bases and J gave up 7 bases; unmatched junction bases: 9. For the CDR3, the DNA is TGCGCCAGCCCGGGCGGGAGGGAGGGAAATGAGCAGTTCTTC. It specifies CASPGGREGNEQFF.

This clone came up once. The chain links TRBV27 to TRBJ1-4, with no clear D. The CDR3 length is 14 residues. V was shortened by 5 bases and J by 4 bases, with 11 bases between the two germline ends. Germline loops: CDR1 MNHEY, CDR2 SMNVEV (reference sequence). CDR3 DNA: TGTGCCAGCAGTCGATGGGCCTATAATGAAAAACTGTTTTTT. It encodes CASSRWAYNEKLFF.

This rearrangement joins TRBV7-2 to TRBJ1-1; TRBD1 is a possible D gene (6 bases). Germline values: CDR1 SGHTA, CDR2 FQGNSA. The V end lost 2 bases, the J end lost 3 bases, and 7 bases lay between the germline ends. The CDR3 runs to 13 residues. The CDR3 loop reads CASSLHRDTEAFF. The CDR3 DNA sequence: TGTGCCAGCAGCTTACACAGGGACACTGAAGCTTTCTTT.

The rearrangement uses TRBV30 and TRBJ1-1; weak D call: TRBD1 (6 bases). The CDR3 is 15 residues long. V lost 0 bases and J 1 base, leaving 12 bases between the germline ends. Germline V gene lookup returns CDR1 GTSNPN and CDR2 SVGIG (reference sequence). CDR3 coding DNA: TGTGCCTGGAGTGTACTGGACAGCCCGAACACTGAAGCTTTCTTT. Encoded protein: CAWSVLDSPNTEAFF. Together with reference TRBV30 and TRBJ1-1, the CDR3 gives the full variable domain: SQTIHQWPATLVQPVGSPLSLECTVEGTSNPNLYWYRQAAGRGLQLLFYSVGIGQISSEVPQNLSASRPQDRQFILSSKKLLLSDSGFYLCAWSVLDSPNTEAFFGQGTRLTVV.

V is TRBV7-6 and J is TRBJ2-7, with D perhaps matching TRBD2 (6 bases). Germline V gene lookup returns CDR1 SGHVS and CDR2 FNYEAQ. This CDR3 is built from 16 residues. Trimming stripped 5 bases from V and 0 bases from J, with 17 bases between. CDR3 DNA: TGTGCCAGCAGCCGGATGGGGGGATCCTCCTCCTACGAGCAGTACTTC. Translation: CASSRMGGSSSYEQYF.

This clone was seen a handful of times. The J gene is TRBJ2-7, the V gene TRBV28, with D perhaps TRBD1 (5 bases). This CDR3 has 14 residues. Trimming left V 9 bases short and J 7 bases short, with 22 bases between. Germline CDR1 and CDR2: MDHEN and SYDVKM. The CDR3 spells CASIRDSGVREQYF. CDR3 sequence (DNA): TGTGCCAGTATCCGAGACAGTGGTGTGAGGGAGCAGTACTTC.

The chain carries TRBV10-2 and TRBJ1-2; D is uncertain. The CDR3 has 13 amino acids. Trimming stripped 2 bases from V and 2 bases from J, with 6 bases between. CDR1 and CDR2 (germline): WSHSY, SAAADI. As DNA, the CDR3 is TGCGCCAGCAGTGAGGCAGGAAACTATGGCTACACCTTC. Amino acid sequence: CASSEAGNYGYTF.

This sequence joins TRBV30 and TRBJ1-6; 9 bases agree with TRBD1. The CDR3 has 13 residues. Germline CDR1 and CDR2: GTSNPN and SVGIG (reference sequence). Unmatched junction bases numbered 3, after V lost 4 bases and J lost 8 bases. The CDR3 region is CAWKGQGDSPLHF. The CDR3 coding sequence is TGTGCCTGGAAGGGACAGGGAGATTCACCCCTCCACTTT.

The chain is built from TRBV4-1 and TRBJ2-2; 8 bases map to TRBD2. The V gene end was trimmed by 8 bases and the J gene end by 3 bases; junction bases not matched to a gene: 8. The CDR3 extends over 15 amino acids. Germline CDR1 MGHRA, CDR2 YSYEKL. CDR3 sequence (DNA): TGCGCCAGCTCAGAGCGGGAGACTTACACCGGGGAGCTGTTTTTT. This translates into CASSERETYTGELFF.

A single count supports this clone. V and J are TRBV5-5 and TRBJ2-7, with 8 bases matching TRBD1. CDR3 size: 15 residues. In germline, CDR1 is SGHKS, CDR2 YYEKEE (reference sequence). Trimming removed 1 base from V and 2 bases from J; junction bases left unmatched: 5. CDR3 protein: CASSLRGTGPYEQYF. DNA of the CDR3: TGTGCCAGCAGCTTGCGTGGGACAGGTCCCTACGAGCAGTACTTC.

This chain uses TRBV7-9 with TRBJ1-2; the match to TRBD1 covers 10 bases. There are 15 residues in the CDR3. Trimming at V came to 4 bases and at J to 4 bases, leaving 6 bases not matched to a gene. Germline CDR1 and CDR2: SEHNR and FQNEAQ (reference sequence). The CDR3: CASSSVDRGTYGYTF. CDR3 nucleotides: TGTGCCAGCAGCTCCGTGGACAGGGGGACCTATGGCTACACCTTC.

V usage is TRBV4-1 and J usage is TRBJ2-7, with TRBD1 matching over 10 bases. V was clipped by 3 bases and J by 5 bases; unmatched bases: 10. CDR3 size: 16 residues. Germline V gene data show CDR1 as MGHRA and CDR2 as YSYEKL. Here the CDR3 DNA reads TGCGCCAGCAGCCAGACGTTCCGGGACAGGGGCAACGAGCAGTACTTC. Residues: CASSQTFRDRGNEQYF.